The T cell receptor (beta chain) described here comes from a study of response to subunit inactivated influenza vaccine. A word on this clonotype: Antigen specificity is unknown.

TCRdb fed the RT-PCR reads into MiXCR, producing one record per CDR3 protein. The sample yields 200,000 to 300,000 distinct CDR3 sequences, 12% seen once. The trim removed 5 bases at V and 7 bases at J, leaving 14 bases unmatched. The CDR3 runs to 16 residues. General study points: The study's authors posited that every seasonal influenza vaccination enlists few new T cells.

Specimen: non-naive T cells sorted from PBMCs, collected about 14 days before vaccination. The clonotype comes from a middle-aged man who received an inactivated influenza vaccine. This chain joins TRBV12-3 or TRBV12-4 and TRBJ2-1; 7 positions match TRBD2. The CDR3 is CASSTSGTNLKNEQFF. The DNA of the CDR3 is TGTGCCAGCAGTACTTCCGGGACTAACCTGAAGAATGAGCAGTTCTTC.